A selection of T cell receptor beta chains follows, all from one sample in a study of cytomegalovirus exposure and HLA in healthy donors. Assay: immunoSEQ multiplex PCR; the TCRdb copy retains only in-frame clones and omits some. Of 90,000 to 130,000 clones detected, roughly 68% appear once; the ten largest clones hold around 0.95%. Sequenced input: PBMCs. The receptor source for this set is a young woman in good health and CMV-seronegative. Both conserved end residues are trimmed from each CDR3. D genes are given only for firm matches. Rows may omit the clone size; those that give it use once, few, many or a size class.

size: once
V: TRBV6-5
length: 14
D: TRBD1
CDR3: ASSSLSTGKDSPLH

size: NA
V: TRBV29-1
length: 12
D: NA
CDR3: SVSAGRTNYGYT

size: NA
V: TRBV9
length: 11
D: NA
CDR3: ASSVGLQETQY

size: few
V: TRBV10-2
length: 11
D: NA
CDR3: ASSESILYGYT

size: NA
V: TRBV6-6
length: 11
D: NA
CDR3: ASSYPGTYEQY

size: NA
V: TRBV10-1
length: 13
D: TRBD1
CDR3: ASSEGGTANTEAF

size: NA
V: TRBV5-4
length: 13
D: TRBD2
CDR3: ASSSGLAGFNEQF

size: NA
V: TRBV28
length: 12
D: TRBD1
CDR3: ASTSPNRGLGYT

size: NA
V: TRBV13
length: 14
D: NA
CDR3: ASSSITGTLNTEAF

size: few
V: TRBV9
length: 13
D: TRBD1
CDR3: ASSADRGNNQPQH

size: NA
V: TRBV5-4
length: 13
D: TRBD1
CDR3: ASSPDGTGRYEQY

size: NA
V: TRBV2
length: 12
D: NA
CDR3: ASSEALQGNTIY

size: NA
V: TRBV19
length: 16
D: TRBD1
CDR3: ASSILGTGPPMNTEAF

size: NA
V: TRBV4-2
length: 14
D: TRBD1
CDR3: ASSQDLSRGLVRAF

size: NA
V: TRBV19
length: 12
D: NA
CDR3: ASSKMEGIQTQY

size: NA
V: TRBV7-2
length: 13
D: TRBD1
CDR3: ASSPQTGVGTEAF

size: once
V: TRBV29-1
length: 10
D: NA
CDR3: STAGRDTEAF

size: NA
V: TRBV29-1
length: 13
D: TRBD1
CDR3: SVDPTGTGGTEAF

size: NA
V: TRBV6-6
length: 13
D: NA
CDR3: ASRRLTGPNTEAF

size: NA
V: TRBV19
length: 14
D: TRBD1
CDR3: ASSTGFGQGAGGYT

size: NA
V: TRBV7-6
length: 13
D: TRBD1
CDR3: ASSPAGTGGYGYT

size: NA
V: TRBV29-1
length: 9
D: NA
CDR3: SVDRGGGYT

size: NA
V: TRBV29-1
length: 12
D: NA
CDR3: SGVLSADTDTQY

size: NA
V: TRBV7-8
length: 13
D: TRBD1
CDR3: ASSFRTGGSYEQY

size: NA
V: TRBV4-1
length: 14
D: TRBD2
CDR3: ASSQDSSGGQDTQY

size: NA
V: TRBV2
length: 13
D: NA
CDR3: ASSAAGFANEKLF

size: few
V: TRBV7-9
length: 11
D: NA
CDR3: ASSYRENQPQH

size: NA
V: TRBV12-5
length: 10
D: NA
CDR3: ASGLNGREAF

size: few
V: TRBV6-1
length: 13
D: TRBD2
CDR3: ASSEMTSGSWEQY

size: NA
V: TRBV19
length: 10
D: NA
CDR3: ATQTQGTEAF

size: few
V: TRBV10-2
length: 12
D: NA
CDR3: ASSELLVYNEQF

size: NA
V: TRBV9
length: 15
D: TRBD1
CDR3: ASSFNSGGIDNSPLH

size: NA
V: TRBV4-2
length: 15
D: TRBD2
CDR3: ASSQDWTSGGADTQY

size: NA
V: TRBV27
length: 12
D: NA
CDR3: ASSFSFVGSGYT

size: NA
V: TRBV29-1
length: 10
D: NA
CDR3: SVEDLGGGYT

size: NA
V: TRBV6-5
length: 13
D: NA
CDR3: ASSYSTVLNYGYT

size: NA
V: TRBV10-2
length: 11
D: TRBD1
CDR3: ASGTGTADTQY

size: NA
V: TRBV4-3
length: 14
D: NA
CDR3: ASSQGAAQGHSEQY

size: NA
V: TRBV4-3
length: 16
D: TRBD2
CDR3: ASSHLLAGGQDTGELF

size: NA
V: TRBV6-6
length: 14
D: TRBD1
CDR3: ASRSPTGNRNQPQH

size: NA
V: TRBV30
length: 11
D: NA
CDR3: AWSVVRGNTIY

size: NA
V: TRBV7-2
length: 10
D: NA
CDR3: ASSLNYNEQF